This T cell receptor (beta chain) appears in the sequencing data of a study of type 1 and type 2 diabetes patients. Study-wide context: Donors were type 1 diabetes, type 2 diabetes, or nondiabetic controls.

In this sample, this clonotype turned up a few times. Its cognate antigen is unknown. Overall study findings and caveats: Type 2 diabetes repertoires were more diverse than type 1 diabetes repertoires.

Genomic DNA was the PCR template. A primer set of 30 forward and 13 reverse primers amplified the CDR3. One entry per CDR3 protein, called by TCRdb with MiXCR from the multiplex PCR reads. In the table there are more than 250,000 distinct CDR3 sequences, approximately 50% of which are singletons. This CDR3 region has 12 residues. Germline V gene sequence: CDR1 MDHEN, CDR2 SYDVKM. V was pared by 8 bases and J by 2 bases, with 10 bases between. Sequencing was done on a sample of peripheral blood mononuclear cells (PBMCs). The chain links TRBV28 to TRBJ2-7; no clear D. The sequence came from a man aged 18 to 29 with type 2 diabetes. The CDR3 nucleotides read TGTGCCAGCCCTACAGAAGCCTACGAGCAGTACTTC. It codes for CASPTEAYEQYF.